The 10 T cell receptor beta chains given below trace back to one sample, sequenced in a study of human T cells and chemical hapten exposure. TCRdb reprocessed the RACE reads via MiXCR and lists one record per CDR3 protein. The table includes tens of thousands of distinct CDR3 sequences, approximately 10% detected once. Regarding time point: healthy volunteer bleed at 2 weeks. The total RNA was obtained from whole blood that was not fractionated. Sequencing was done on a sample of whole blood. The receptors were sampled from a female donor in good health. Some clones in this sample may be carry-over from other donors' samples.

This clonotype was recorded at least ten times. This rearrangement joins TRBV25-1 to TRBJ2-7; a weak D match, TRBD1 (6 bases). The CDR3 runs to 14 residues. Germline V lookup: CDR1 MGHDK, CDR2 SYGVNS. V lost 4 bases, J lost 6 bases, and 16 bases lay in between. CDR3 region: CASSAKGGVGEQYF. CDR3 nucleotides: TGTGCCAGCAGTGCGAAAGGGGGAGTGGGCGAGCAGTACTTC.

Ten or more counts support this clonotype. This chain joins TRBV5-1 and TRBJ2-5; 7 bases are shared with TRBD1. CDR1 and CDR2 (germline): SGHRS, YFSETQ. V lost 4 bases and J lost 5; bases outside the gene matches: 8. CDR3 length equals 14 residues. Written as DNA, the CDR3 is TGCGCCAGCAGCCCCAGGACAGGCGGCGAGACCCAGTACTTC. It encodes CASSPRTGGETQYF.

This clonotype occurred a few times. This chain joins TRBV2 and TRBJ2-3, with unresolved D. V was trimmed by 7 bases and J by 6 bases, leaving 17 bases between them. This CDR3 has 14 residues. Looked up from germline, CDR1 is SNHLY and CDR2 is FYNNEI. The CDR3 here is CASIFRTGLDTQYF. The CDR3, as DNA: TGTGCCAGCATATTCAGGACGGGTTTGGATACGCAGTATTTT.

The chain links TRBV6-2 or TRBV6-3 to TRBJ1-1, with 9 bases identical to TRBD1. This CDR3 has 15 residues. V lost 0 bases and J lost 7; bases outside the gene matches: 6. Germline CDR1 reads MNHEY; CDR2 reads SVGEGT. As DNA, the CDR3 is TGTGCCAGCAGTTACTCTACAGGGGGCTCGGATGAAGCTTTCTTT. It codes for CASSYSTGGSDEAFF.

This clonotype has only a few counts. V usage is TRBV11-2 and J usage is TRBJ2-1; 8 positions match TRBD2. The germline gives CDR1 SGHAT, CDR2 FQNNGV. The CDR3 is 16 residues long. The trim removed 4 bases at V and 0 bases at J, leaving 5 bases unmatched. The CDR3 loop is CASSSPGGGSYNEQFF. In DNA, the CDR3 is TGTGCCAGCAGCTCCCCGGGGGGGGGCTCCTACAATGAGCAGTTCTTC.

The table lists this clonotype with a few counts. The chain is built from TRBV6-1 and TRBJ2-7; 10 nucleotides agree with TRBD2. The germline V gene has CDR1 MNHNS and CDR2 SASEGT. The junction had 3 bases not matched to a gene; V was cut back by 3 bases and J by 4 bases. This CDR3 comprises 14 residues. The CDR3 DNA sequence: TGTGCCAGCAGTGAGGCTAGCGGGAGTTACGAGCAGTACTTC. This gives the protein CASSEASGSYEQYF.

This clonotype turned up a few times. The chain employs TRBV29-1 and TRBJ2-1, with a tentative D call TRBD1 (6 bases). Germline V gene data show CDR1 as SQVTM and CDR2 as ANQGSEA. The CDR3 length is 12 residues. Deletions cut 5 bases from V and 8 bases from J, with 13 bases between. The CDR3 sequence: CSVFQGPYEQFF. In DNA form, the CDR3 reads TGCAGCGTTTTTCAGGGGCCTTATGAGCAGTTCTTC.

This clonotype was observed a handful of times. The CDR3 sequence: CASSLRGDTQYF. The CDR3 bases are TGTGCCAGCAGTTTGAGGGGTGATACGCAGTATTTT. The gene calls are TRBV6-5 and TRBJ2-3; D tentatively fits TRBD1 or TRBD2 (5 bases each). CDR1 MNHEY and CDR2 SVGAGI come from the germline V gene. The V and J ends lost 4 bases and 6 bases respectively, with 8 bases between them. CDR3 length equals 12 residues.

The V and J genes are TRBV6-6 and TRBJ1-2; D remains unclear. The V gene's germline CDR1 is MNHNY and CDR2 SVGAGI (reference sequence). Trimming took 6 bases from V and 8 from J, leaving 16 bases between them. The CDR3 length is 13 residues. CDR3 sequence reads: CASSLDPMLGYTF. DNA for the CDR3: TGTGCCAGCAGCCTTGACCCTATGCTAGGCTACACCTTC.

The DNA for the CDR3 is TGTGCCAGCAGCCCCCACGGGAAGGACAATGAGCAGTTCTTC. It encodes CASSPHGKDNEQFF. The J gene is TRBJ2-1, the V gene TRBV3-1, with D maybe TRBD2 (5 bases). The CDR3 has 14 amino acids. Trimming pared 4 bases from V and 5 bases from J, leaving 12 bases between. Germline assignment: CDR1 LGHDT and CDR2 YNNKEL (reference sequence).